This is a list of T cell receptor beta chains from one sample in a study of T cell responses to AZD1222 COVID-19 vaccine. Only in-frame clones appear in the TCRdb table, and some are missing; sequencing was by immunoSEQ multiplex PCR. The sample lists 150,000 or so clones; nearly 95% were seen once. The sample in question was peripheral blood, obtained on day 0 of AZD1222 vaccination. These receptor sequences come from an adult in good health. CDR3s include the opening cysteine and the closing phenylalanine or tryptophan. The D gene is left open where the match is weak. Clone size appears in some rows only: once, few, many, or a class for an expanded clone.

D gene	clone size	V gene	J gene	CDR3 DNA	CDR3 protein
.	.	TRBV7-7	TRBJ2-2	TGTGCTAGCAGCTTAGCGTTACCGGGACAAAACACCGGGGAGCTGTTTTTT	CASSLALPGQNTGELFF
TRBD1	.	TRBV9	TRBJ2-7	TGTGCCAGCAGCAGGACCGGGACAGTCTACGAGCAGTACTTC	CASSRTGTVYEQYF
.	.	TRBV30	TRBJ1-2	TGTGCCTGGAGTGGGGGGGCTAGCTATGGCTACACCTTC	CAWSGGASYGYTF
.	.	TRBV29-1	TRBJ1-2	TGCAGCGTCCAGGGAGGGGTTCACTATGGCTACACCTTC	CSVQGGVHYGYTF
TRBD1	once	TRBV7-2	TRBJ2-1	TGTGCCAGCAGCCTTATGACAGGGGGGGACAATGAGCAGTTCTTC	CASSLMTGGDNEQFF
.	once	TRBV30	TRBJ1-1	TGTGCCTGGGTCGAAGGATTTAACACTGAAGCTTTCTTT	CAWVEGFNTEAFF
TRBD1	.	TRBV7-9	TRBJ2-7	TGTGCCAGCAGCCGACCCCCGACAGGGAGCTCCTACGAGCAGTACTTC	CASSRPPTGSSYEQYF
.	.	TRBV6-5	TRBJ1-1	TGTGCCAGCAGTCCAAGGGTCGGACCAAACACTGAAGCTTTCTTT	CASSPRVGPNTEAFF
TRBD1	.	TRBV7-9	TRBJ2-7	TGTGCCAGCAGCCACTCGGATCCGGCCCGGGACAGGGTCGACGAGCAGTACTTC	CASSHSDPARDRVDEQYF
TRBD2	.	TRBV11-3	TRBJ2-1	TGTGCCAGCAGCTTATATAGCGGGAGGAGGGGTGAGCAGTTCTTC	CASSLYSGRRGEQFF
.	.	TRBV14	TRBJ1-1	TGTGCCAGCAGCCAAGCCAATTATCATGAAGCTTTCTTT	CASSQANYHEAFF
TRBD2	.	TRBV14	TRBJ2-4	TGTGCCAGCAGCCGTCTAGCGGGAGGAAAAAACATTCAGTACTTC	CASSRLAGGKNIQYF
.	.	TRBV1	TRBJ2-7	TGCACCAGCAGCCAAGGTGGCGACCTCTCCTACGAGCAGTACTTC	CTSSQGGDLSYEQYF
.	once	TRBV30	TRBJ1-3	TGTGCCTGGAGTTCGGGGGTTGGAAACACCATATATTTT	CAWSSGVGNTIYF
.	.	TRBV2	TRBJ1-6	TGTGCCAGCAGGAAGTTATTATCACCCCTCCACTTT	CASRKLLSPLHF
.	.	TRBV29-1	TRBJ2-5	TGCAGCGTTGAGGGGCTAGTCGGGAAGACCCAGTACTTC	CSVEGLVGKTQYF
.	.	TRBV28	TRBJ2-1	TGTGCCAGCAGTTTCTCTACTCGCTCCTACAATGAGCAGTTCTTC	CASSFSTRSYNEQFF
.	.	TRBV9	TRBJ2-3	TGTGCCAGCAGCGTATCCGAGTGGGCAGGGGGCACAGATACGCAGTATTTT	CASSVSEWAGGTDTQYF
TRBD1	.	TRBV2	TRBJ2-7	TGTGCCAGTGACCCGGGACAGGGGAGCTACGAGCAGTACTTC	CASDPGQGSYEQYF
TRBD1	.	TRBV10-3	TRBJ2-7	TGTGCCACAGGACAGGGCGATAGGGCATACGAGCAGTACTTC	CATGQGDRAYEQYF
.	.	TRBV5-1	TRBJ2-2	TGCGCCAGCAGCTTGGATGGCAGGGGTGCCGGGGAGCTGTTTTTT	CASSLDGRGAGELFF
.	once	TRBV6-5	TRBJ1-2	TGTGCCAGCAGTAGAACACAGGGTACCTATGGCTACACCTTC	CASSRTQGTYGYTF
.	.	TRBV5-1	TRBJ1-3	TGCGCCAGCAGCTTGACCTCGAATTGGGCTGGAAACACCATATATTTT	CASSLTSNWAGNTIYF
.	.	TRBV24-1	TRBJ2-5	TGTGCCACCAGTCCCTCTCCGGGAAAAAGCTATAGAACACAAGAGACCCAGTACTTC	CATSPSPGKSYRTQETQYF
.	.	TRBV30	TRBJ2-1	TGTGCCTGGAGGGCGAGCTCCTACAATGAGCAGTTCTTC	CAWRASSYNEQFF
TRBD2	.	TRBV6-2/TRBV6-3	TRBJ2-7	TGTGCCAGCAGTCTGCCGGGACTAGCGGGAGCAAACGAGCAGTACTTC	CASSLPGLAGANEQYF
TRBD2	.	TRBV29-1	TRBJ2-2	TGCAGCGTTGAACTCAGCGGGAGGGCCACCGGGGAGCTGTTTTTT	CSVELSGRATGELFF
TRBD1	.	TRBV20-1	TRBJ1-1	TGCAGTGCTAGTTCAGCAGGGGGCACTGAAGCTTTCTTT	CSASSAGGTEAFF
TRBD1	.	TRBV7-2	TRBJ2-7	TGTGCCAGCCCGGGGCGCGGACAGGCCTCATACTCCTACGAGCAGTACTTC	CASPGRGQASYSYEQYF
TRBD2	.	TRBV3-1/TRBV3-2	TRBJ2-3	TGTGCCAGCAGCCAAGACTTCGCGGGAGGTGGAGATACGCAGTATTTT	CASSQDFAGGGDTQYF
.	.	TRBV13	TRBJ2-5	TGTGCCAGCAAATTCGGGGGAGTTCGTCAAGAGACCCAGTACTTC	CASKFGGVRQETQYF
TRBD1	.	TRBV7-6	TRBJ1-2	TGTGCCAGCAGCTTATTTGACAGGGGGGGAAACTATGGCTACACCTTC	CASSLFDRGGNYGYTF
.	.	TRBV10-2	TRBJ2-7	TGCGCCAGCAGTGAAACTGCACAGCAAATCTACGAGCAGTACTTC	CASSETAQQIYEQYF
TRBD1	.	TRBV28	TRBJ1-1	TGTGCCAGCAGCCAAACCACAGGGGACACTGAAGCTTTCTTT	CASSQTTGDTEAFF
.	.	TRBV3-1/TRBV3-2	TRBJ2-1	TGTGCCAGCAGCCAAGACTTAGTCCCCTACAATGAGCAGTTCTTC	CASSQDLVPYNEQFF
.	.	TRBV5-1	TRBJ1-2	TGCGCCAGCAGCTTCGACAGTACCAACTATGGCTACACCTTC	CASSFDSTNYGYTF
TRBD1	once	TRBV19	TRBJ1-5	TGTGCCAGTAGGCCACAGGGGCCTAGCAATCAGCCCCAGCATTTT	CASRPQGPSNQPQHF
.	.	TRBV30	TRBJ2-2	TGTGCCACGAGGGGGGTCTCTTGGGACACCGGGGAGCTGTTTTTT	CATRGVSWDTGELFF
.	.	TRBV30	TRBJ1-5	TGTGCCTGGAGTGGGCTGGCAGGGAATCAGCCCCAGCATTTT	CAWSGLAGNQPQHF
TRBD1	.	TRBV5-1	TRBJ1-1	TGCGCCAGCAGCCCGAGACAGGGGGGCACTGAAGCTTTCTTT	CASSPRQGGTEAFF
.	.	TRBV29-1	TRBJ2-7	TGCAGCGTTGGACGGGAGACGACCGAGCAGTACTTC	CSVGRETTEQYF
.	.	TRBV7-3	TRBJ2-3	TGTGCCAGCAGCTTAAGGGCGGGAACCAGCACAGATACGCAGTATTTT	CASSLRAGTSTDTQYF
TRBD1	.	TRBV24-1	TRBJ1-2	TGTGCCACCAGTGATGCCGGGACAGCGGATGGCTACACCTTC	CATSDAGTADGYTF
.	.	TRBV11-3	TRBJ2-1	TGTGCCAGCAGCTTTGGACAGAACAATGAGCAGTTCTTC	CASSFGQNNEQFF
.	.	TRBV12-3/TRBV12-4	TRBJ2-7	TGTGCCAGCGGGGGAGGCTACGAGCAGTACTTC	CASGGGYEQYF
.	.	TRBV5-1	TRBJ2-6	TGCGCCAGCAGCTTCGAGGGTTTGGCGGGGGCCAACGTCCTGACTTTC	CASSFEGLAGANVLTF